The 5 T cell receptor beta chains given below trace back to one sample, sequenced in a study of control samples from healthy donors and cancer patients. Profiling relied on immunoSEQ multiplex PCR, and the TCRdb table lists in-frame clones only, not all of them. The sample contains fewer than 90,000 clones, about 95% of which appear only once. Sequencing was done on a sample of blood. The receptors originated from a woman between 40 and 55 years old in good health.

V gene TRBV9 combines with J gene TRBJ2-3; D unresolved. Germline-derived CDR1 and CDR2 are SGDLS and YYNGEE. The CDR3 consists of 11 residues. V was trimmed by 6 bases and J by 1 base, leaving 3 bases between them. CDR3 nucleotide sequence: TGTGCCAGCAAAGGCACAGATACGCAGTATTTT. This codes for CASKGTDTQYF.

V and J are TRBV11-3 and TRBJ2-5, with 10 positions matching TRBD2. The CDR3 runs to 15 residues. J lost 3 bases, V lost 5 bases, and 6 bases had no gene match. Germline loops: CDR1 SGHNT, CDR2 YENEEA. CDR3: CASSATSGTEETQYF. CDR3 DNA: TGTGCCAGCAGCGCTACTAGCGGGACCGAAGAGACCCAGTACTTC.

This clone is a singleton in its sample. The V call is TRBV28, the J call TRBJ1-3; weak D call: TRBD1 (5 bases). V was trimmed by 5 bases and J by 2 bases, leaving 13 bases between them. From germline, CDR1 is MDHEN and CDR2 SYDVKM. CDR3 length equals 15 residues. CDR3 coding DNA: TGTGCCAGCAGTCCGGCGGCCAGGGCTGGAAACACCATATATTTT. Amino acids: CASSPAARAGNTIYF.

This chain uses TRBV24-1 with TRBJ2-3; 7 nucleotides align to TRBD2. V gave up 11 bases and J gave up 1 base; unmatched junction bases: 2. Germline CDR1 is KGHDR and CDR2 is SFDVKD. This CDR3 is 12 amino acids long. The DNA of the CDR3 is TGTGCCAGCGGGGGACGCACAGATACGCAGTATTTT. Protein: CASGGRTDTQYF.

This chain uses TRBV19 with TRBJ2-7, with D possibly matching TRBD1 (5 bases). V was cut by 5 bases and J by 3 bases, with 11 bases left in between. There are 13 residues in the CDR3. Germline CDR1 LNHDA, CDR2 SQIVND (reference sequence). In DNA, the CDR3 is TGTGCCAGTAGTTGGTCAGGGCGCTACGAGCAGTACTTC. Translation gives CASSWSGRYEQYF.